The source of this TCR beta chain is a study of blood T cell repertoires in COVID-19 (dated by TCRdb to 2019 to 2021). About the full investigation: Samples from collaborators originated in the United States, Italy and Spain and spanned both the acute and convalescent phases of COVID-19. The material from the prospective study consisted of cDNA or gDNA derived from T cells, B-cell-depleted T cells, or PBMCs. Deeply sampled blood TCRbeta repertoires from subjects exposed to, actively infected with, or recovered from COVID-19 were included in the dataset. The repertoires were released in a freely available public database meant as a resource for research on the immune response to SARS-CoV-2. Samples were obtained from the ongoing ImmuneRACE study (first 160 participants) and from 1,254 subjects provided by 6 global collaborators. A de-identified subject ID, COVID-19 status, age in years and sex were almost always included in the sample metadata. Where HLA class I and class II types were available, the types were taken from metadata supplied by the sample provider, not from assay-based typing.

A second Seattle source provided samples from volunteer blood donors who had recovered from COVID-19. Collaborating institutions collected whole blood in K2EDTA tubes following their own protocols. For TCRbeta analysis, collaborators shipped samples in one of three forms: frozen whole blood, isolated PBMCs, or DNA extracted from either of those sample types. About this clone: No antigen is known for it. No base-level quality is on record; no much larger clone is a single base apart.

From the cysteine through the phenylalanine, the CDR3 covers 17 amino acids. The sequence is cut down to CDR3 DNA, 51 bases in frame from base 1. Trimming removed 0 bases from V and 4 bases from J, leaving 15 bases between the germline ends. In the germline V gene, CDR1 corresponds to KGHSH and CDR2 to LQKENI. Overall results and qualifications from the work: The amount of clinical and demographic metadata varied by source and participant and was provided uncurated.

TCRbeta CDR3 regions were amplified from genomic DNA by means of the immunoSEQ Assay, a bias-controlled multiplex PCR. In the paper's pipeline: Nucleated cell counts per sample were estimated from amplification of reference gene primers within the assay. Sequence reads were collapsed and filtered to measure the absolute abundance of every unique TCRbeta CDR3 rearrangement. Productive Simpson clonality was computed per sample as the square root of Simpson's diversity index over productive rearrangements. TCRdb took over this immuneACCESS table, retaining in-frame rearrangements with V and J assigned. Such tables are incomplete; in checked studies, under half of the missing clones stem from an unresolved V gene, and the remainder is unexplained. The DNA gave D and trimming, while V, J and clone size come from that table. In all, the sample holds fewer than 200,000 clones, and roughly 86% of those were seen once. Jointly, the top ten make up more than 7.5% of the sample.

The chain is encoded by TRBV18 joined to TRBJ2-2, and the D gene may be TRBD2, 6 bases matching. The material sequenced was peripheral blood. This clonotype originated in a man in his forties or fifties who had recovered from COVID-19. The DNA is TGTGCCAGCTCACCACCATGGGGCGCGGGAAGCACCGGGGAGCTGTTTTTT. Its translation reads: CASSPPWGAGSTGELFF.